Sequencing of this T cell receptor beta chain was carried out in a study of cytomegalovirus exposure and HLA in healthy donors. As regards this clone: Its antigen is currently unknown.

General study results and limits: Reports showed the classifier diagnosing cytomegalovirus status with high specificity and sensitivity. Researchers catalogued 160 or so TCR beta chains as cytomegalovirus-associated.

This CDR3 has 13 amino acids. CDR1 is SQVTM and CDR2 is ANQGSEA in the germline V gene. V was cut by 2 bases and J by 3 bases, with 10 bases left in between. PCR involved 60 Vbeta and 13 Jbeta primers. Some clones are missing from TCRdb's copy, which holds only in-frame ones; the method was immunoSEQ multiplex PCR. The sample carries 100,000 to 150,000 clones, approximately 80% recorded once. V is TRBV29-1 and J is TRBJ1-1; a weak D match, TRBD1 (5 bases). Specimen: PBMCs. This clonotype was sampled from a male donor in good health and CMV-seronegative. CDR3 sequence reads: CSVETKGDTEAFF. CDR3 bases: TGCAGCGTTGAAACGAAAGGGGACACTGAAGCTTTCTTT.